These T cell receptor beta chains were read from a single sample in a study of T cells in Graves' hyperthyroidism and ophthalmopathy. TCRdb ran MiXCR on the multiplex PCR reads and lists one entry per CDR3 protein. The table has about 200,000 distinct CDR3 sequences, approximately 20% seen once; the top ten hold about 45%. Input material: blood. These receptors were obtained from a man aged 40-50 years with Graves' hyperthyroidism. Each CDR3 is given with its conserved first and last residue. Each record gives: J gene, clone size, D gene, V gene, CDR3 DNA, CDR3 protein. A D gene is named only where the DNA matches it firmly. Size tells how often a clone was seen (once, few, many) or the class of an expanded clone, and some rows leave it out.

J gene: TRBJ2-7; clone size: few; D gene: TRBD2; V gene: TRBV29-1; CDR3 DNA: TGCAGCGTGCGTCTGGGGGGGGACGAGCAGTACTTC; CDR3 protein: CSVRLGGDEQYF
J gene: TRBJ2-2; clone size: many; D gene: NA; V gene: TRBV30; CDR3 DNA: TGTGCCTGGAGTGTAGGGTCCGGGGAGCTGTTTTTT; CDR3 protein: CAWSVGSGELFF
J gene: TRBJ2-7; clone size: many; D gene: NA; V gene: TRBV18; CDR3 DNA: TGTGCCAGCTCACCAGCCCGGGGGTCCTACGAGCAGTACTTC; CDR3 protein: CASSPARGSYEQYF
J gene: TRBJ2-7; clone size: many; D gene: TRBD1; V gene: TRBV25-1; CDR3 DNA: TGTGCCAGCAGTGAGCGACAGGGGAGCTCCTACGAGCAGTACTTC; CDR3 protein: CASSERQGSSYEQYF
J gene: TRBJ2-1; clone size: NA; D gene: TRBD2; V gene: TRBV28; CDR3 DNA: TGTGCCAGCAGTTCGTATAGCGGGGGGGCGGGTGAGCAGTTCTTC; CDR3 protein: CASSSYSGGAGEQFF
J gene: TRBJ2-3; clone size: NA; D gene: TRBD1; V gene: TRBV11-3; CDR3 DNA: TGTGCCAGCAGCTCCAGGGGGTACACAGATACGCAGTATTTT; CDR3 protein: CASSSRGYTDTQYF
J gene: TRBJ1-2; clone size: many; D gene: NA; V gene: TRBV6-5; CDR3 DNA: TGTGCCAGCAGTTACTTTCTTGCTGGGGGCTACACCTTC; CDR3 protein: CASSYFLAGGYTF
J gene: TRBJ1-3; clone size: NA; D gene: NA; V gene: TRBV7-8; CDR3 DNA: TGTGCCAGCAGCTTAGTCGGGGGCCCTTCGCACTCTGGAAACACCATATATTTT; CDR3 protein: CASSLVGGPSHSGNTIYF
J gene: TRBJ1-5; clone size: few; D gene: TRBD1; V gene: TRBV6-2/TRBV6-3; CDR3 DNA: TGTGCCAGCAGTCGTACAGGGGATTTAACTCCCCAGCATTTT; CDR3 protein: CASSRTGDLTPQHF
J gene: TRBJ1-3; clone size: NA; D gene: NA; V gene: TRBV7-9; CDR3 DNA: TGTGCCAGTGGACCGCTCTCTGGAAACACCATATATTTT; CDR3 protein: CASGPLSGNTIYF
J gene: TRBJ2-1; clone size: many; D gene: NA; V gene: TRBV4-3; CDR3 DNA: TGCGCCAGCAGCCAGGCGGGACAATACAATGAGCAGTTCTTC; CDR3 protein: CASSQAGQYNEQFF
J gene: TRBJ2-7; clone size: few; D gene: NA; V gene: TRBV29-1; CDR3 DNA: TGCAGCGTTGGTTTGGGGATAGGCTCCTACGAGCAGTACTTC; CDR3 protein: CSVGLGIGSYEQYF
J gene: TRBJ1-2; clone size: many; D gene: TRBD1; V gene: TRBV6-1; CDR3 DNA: TGTGCCAGCCTGGACAGGGGGCGCGGTGGCTACACCTTC; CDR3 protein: CASLDRGRGGYTF
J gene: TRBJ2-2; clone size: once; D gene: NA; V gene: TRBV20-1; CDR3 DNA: TGCAGTGCTCCCGACACCTCGACCGGGGAGCTGTTTTTT; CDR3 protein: CSAPDTSTGELFF
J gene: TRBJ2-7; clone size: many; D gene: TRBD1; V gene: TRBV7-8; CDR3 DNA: TGTGCCAGCAGCACACGACCGGGACAGGGGGCCAACGAGCAGTACTTC; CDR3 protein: CASSTRPGQGANEQYF
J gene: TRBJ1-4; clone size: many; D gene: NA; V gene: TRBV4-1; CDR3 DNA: TGCGCCAGCAGCCCCCGGGCTACTAATGAAAAACTGTTTTTT; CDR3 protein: CASSPRATNEKLFF
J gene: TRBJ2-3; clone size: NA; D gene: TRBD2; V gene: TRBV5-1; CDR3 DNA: TGCGCCAGCAGCTTCTTAGCGGGAGGGGCCACAGATACGCAGTATTTT; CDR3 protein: CASSFLAGGATDTQYF
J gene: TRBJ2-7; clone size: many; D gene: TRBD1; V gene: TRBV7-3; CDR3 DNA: TGTGCCAGCAGCTCCCGACAGGGCAGCGACGAGCAGTACTTC; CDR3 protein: CASSSRQGSDEQYF
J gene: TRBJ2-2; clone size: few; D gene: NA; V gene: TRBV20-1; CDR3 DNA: TGCAGTGCTAGAGTAGGTCGGAGCCTGTTTTTT; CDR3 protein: CSARVGRSLFF
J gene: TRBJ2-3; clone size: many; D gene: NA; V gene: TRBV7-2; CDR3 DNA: TGTGCCAGCAGCTCCGGGACTCTATCCACAGATACGCAGTATTTT; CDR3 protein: CASSSGTLSTDTQYF
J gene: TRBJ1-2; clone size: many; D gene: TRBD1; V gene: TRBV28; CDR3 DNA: TGTGCCAGCAGTCAAACGCCGGGACAGCTCTATGGCTACACCTTC; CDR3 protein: CASSQTPGQLYGYTF
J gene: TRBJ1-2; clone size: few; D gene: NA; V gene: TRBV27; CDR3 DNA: TGTGCCAGCAGTTCCCGCCTCCTCTATGGCTACACCTTC; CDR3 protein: CASSSRLLYGYTF
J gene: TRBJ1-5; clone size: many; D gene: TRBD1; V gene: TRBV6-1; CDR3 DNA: TGTGCCAGCAGACGACAGGGTGTCAATCAGCCCCAGCATTTT; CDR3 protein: CASRRQGVNQPQHF
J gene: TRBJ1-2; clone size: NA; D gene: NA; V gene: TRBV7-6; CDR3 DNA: TGTGCCAGCAGCCCCCGGGGCCTCCAAGGTCGGGTGGATGGCTACACCTTC; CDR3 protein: CASSPRGLQGRVDGYTF
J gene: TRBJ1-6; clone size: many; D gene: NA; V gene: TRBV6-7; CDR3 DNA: TGTGCCAGCCCCGCGAATTCACCCCTCCACTTT; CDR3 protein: CASPANSPLHF
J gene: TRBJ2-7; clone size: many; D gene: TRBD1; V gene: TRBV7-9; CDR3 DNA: TGTGCCAGCAGTTTAATGGGACAGGGGGGCCACGAGCAGTACTTC; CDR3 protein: CASSLMGQGGHEQYF
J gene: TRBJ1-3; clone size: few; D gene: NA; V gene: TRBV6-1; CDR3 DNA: TGTGCCAGCAGTGAGAGCTACATAAACACCATATATTTT; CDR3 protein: CASSESYINTIYF
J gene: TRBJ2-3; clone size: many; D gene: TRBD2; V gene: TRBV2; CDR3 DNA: TGTGCCAGCACCACTAGCGGCACAGATACGCAGTATTTT; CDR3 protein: CASTTSGTDTQYF
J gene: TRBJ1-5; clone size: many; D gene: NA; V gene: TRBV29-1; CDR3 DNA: TGCAGCGTGACCGAAGGGTTGAGCCAGCCCCAGCATTTT; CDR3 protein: CSVTEGLSQPQHF
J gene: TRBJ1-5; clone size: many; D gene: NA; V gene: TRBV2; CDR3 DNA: TGTGCCAGCAGTGAAAGAGGGCTGGGCCGTCAGCCCCAGCATTTT; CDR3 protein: CASSERGLGRQPQHF
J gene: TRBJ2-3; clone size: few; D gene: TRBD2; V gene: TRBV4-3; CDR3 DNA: TGCGCCAGCAGCCAGACGATACTAGCGAGAAGGACAGATACGCAGTATTTT; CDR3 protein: CASSQTILARRTDTQYF
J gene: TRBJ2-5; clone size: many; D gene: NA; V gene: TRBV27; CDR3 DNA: TGTGCCAGCAGTTTAAGTTGGAGTTCGGAGACCCAGTACTTC; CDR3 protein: CASSLSWSSETQYF
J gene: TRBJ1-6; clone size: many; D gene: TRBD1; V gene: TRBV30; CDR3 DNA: TGTGCCTGGAATGGACAGGTCCATTCACCCCTCCACTTT; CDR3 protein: CAWNGQVHSPLHF
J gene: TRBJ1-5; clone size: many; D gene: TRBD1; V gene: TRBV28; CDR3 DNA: TGTGCCAGCAGCACGTCCCCCGGAGGGGGCATCAATCAGCCCCAGCATTTT; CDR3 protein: CASSTSPGGGINQPQHF
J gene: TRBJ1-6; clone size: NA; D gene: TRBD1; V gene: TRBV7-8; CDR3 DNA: TGTGCCAGCAGCTTAGCCTTCAGGGGGCAATATAATTCACCCCTCCACTTT; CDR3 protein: CASSLAFRGQYNSPLHF
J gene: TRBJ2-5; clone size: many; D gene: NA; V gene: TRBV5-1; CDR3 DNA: TGCGCCAGCAGCTTGGTGTCAGCCAGTCGAGAGACCCAGTACTTC; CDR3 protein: CASSLVSASRETQYF
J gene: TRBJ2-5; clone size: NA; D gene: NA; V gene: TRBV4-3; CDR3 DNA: TGCGCCAGCCGCTCGGACAGACAAGAGACCCAGTACTTC; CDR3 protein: CASRSDRQETQYF
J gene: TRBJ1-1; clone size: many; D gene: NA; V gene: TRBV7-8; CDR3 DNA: TGTGCCAGCAGCTTACGCGGGGCTAATTCAGAAGCTTTCTTT; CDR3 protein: CASSLRGANSEAFF